The clone carrying this T cell receptor beta chain occurred once. The germline CDR1 and CDR2 sequences are DFQATT and SNEGSKA (reference sequence). This CDR3 contains 14 residues. V was clipped by 3 bases and J by 2 bases, with 11 bases between them. Original analysis: Estimation of nucleated cell counts was performed using reference gene primer amplification. Generated by immunoSEQ multiplex PCR, the TCRdb table keeps only in-frame clones and is missing some. V, J and clone size reflect that table, while D and trimming were determined from the DNA. Altogether around 62,000 clones are present, around nine tenths being singletons, with the ten largest covering roughly 1.2%. The sample comes from a study of blood T cell repertoires in COVID-19. Whole-study context: From the United States, Italy and Spain came samples of acute and convalescent COVID-19.

This receptor was obtained from a woman in her sixties with acute or convalescent COVID-19. The genes are TRBV20-1 and TRBJ1-3; D possibly corresponds to TRBD1 (5 bases). The sequenced sample consisted of peripheral blood. Here the CDR3 DNA reads TGCAGTGCTAGTGCAGACAGCACTGGAAACACCATATATTTT. This sequence encodes CSASADSTGNTIYF.